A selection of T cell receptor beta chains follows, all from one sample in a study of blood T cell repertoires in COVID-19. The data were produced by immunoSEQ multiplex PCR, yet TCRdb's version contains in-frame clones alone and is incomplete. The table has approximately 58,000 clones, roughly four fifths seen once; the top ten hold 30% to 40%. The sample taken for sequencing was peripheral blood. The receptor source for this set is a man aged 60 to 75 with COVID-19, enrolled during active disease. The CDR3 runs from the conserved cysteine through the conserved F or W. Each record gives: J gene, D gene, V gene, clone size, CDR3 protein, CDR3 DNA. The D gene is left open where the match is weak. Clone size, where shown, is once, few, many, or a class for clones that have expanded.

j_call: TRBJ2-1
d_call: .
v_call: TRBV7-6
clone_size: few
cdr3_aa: CASSLPERGYNEQFF
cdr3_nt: TGTGCCAGCAGCTTACCTGAACGGGGCTACAATGAGCAGTTCTTC

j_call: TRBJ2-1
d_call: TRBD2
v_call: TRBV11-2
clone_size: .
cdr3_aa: CASSIRLAEYNEQFF
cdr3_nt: TGTGCCAGCAGCATCCGACTAGCGGAATACAATGAGCAGTTCTTC

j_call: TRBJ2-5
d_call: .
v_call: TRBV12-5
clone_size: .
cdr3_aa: CASGLFNGETQYF
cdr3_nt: TGTGCTAGTGGTCTTTTCAACGGGGAGACCCAGTACTTC

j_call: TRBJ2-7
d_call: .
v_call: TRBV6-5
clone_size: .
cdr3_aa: CASSYMREQYF
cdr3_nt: TGTGCCAGCAGTTACATGCGCGAGCAGTACTTC

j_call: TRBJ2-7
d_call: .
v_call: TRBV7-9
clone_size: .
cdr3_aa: CASIPQDSSYEQYF
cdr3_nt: TGTGCCAGCATCCCACAGGATAGCTCCTACGAGCAGTACTTC

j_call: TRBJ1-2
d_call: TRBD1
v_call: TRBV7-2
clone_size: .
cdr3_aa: CASSEYRGLNYGYTF
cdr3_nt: TGTGCCAGCAGCGAGTACAGGGGGCTGAACTATGGCTACACCTTC

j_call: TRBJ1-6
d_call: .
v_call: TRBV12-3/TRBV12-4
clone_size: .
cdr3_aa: CASSFLSPLHF
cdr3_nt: TGTGCCAGCAGTTTCTTGTCACCCCTCCACTTT

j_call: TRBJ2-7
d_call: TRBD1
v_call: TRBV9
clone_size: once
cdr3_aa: CASSDGQGAGEQYF
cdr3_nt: TGTGCCAGCAGCGACGGACAGGGTGCGGGAGAGCAGTACTTC

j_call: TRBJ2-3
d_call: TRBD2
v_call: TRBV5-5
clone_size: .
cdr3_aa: CASWLGGGGRALPGYF
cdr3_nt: TGTGCCAGCTGGTTGGGTGGGGGGGGGAGGGCCCTCCCTGGGTATTTT

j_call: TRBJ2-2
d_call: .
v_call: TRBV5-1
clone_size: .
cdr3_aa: CASSLTQGGTGELFF
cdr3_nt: TGCGCCAGCAGCTTGACCCAGGGAGGAACCGGGGAGCTGTTTTTT

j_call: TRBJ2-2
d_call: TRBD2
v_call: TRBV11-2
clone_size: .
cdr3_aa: CASSFSGMNTGELFF
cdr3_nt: TGTGCCAGCAGCTTTAGCGGGATGAACACCGGGGAGCTGTTTTTT

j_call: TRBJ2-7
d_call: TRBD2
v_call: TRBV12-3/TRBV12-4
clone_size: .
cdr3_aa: CASRSPTSIEQYF
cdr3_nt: TGTGCCAGCAGAAGTCCGACTAGCATCGAGCAGTACTTC

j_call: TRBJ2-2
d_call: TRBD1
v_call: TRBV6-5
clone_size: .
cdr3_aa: CASSPRQGDTGELFF
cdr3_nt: TGTGCCAGCAGTCCCAGACAGGGTGACACCGGGGAGCTGTTTTTT

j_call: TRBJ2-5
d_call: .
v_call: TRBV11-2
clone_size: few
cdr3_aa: CASSLPSRGVQSGETQYF
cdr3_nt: TGTGCCAGCAGCTTACCCAGCCGGGGAGTCCAATCCGGGGAGACCCAGTACTTC

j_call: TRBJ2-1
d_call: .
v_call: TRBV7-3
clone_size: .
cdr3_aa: CASSSDRGTYNEQFF
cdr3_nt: TGTGCCAGCAGCTCCGACCGAGGTACCTACAATGAGCAGTTCTTC

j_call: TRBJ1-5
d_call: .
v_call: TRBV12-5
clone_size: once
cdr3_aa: CASGLVSQSNQPQHF
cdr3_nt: TGTGCTAGTGGTTTGGTAAGTCAGAGCAATCAGCCCCAGCATTTT

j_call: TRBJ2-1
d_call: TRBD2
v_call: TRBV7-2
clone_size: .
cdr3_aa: CASSFPGGDGSGRAEQFF
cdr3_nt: TGTGCCAGCAGCTTCCCTGGAGGGGACGGTAGCGGGAGGGCTGAGCAGTTCTTC

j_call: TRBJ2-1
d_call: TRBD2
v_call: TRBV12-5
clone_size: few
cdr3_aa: CASGLREYNEQFF
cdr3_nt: TGTGCTAGTGGTCTGCGGGAGTACAATGAGCAGTTCTTC

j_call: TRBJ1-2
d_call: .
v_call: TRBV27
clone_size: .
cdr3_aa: CASSLEPADYGYTF
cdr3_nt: TGTGCCAGCAGTTTAGAGCCCGCCGATTATGGCTACACCTTC

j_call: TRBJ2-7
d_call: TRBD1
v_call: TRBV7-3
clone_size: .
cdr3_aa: CASSQTGGATYEQYF
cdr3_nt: TGTGCCAGCAGCCAGACAGGGGGGGCGACTTACGAGCAGTACTTC

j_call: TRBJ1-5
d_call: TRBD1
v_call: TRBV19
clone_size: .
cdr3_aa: CASGTGGRYQPQHF
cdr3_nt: TGTGCCAGTGGGACAGGGGGCCGTTATCAGCCCCAGCATTTT

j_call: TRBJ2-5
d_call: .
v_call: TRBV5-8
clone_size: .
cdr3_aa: CASSLARTDAGRYF
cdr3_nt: TGTGCCAGCAGCTTGGCCCGGACAGATGCAGGAAGGTACTTC

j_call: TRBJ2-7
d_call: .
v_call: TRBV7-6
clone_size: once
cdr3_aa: CASSLAVDSSYEQYF
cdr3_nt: TGTGCCAGCAGCTTAGCAGTTGACAGTTCCTACGAGCAGTACTTC

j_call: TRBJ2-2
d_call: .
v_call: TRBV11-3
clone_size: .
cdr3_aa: CASSAGAFQGGELFF
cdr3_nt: TGTGCCAGCAGCGCCGGAGCATTCCAGGGCGGGGAGCTGTTTTTT

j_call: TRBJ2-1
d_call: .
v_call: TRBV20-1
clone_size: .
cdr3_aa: CSARDGTQQFF
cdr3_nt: TGCAGTGCTAGAGATGGGACTCAGCAGTTCTTC

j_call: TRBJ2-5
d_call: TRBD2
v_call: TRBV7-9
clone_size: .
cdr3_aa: CASSDKGWGSGGETQYF
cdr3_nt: TGTGCCAGCAGCGACAAGGGCTGGGGTAGCGGGGGAGAGACCCAGTACTTC

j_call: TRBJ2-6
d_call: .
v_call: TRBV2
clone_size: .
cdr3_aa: CASRETGSGANVLTF
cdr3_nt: TGTGCCAGCAGGGAGACGGGCTCTGGGGCCAACGTCCTGACTTTC

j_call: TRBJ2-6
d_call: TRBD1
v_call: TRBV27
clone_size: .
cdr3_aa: CASSFQGQGRANVLTF
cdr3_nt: TGTGCCAGCAGTTTCCAGGGACAGGGGAGGGCCAACGTCCTGACTTTC

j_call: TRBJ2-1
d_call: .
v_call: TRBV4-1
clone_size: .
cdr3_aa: CASSLNVEIYNEQFF
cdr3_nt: TGCGCCAGCAGCCTCAACGTGGAGATCTACAATGAGCAGTTCTTC

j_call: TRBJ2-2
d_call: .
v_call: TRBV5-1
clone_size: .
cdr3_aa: CASSLGQTGELFF
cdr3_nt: TGCGCCAGCAGCTTGGGACAAACCGGGGAGCTGTTTTTT

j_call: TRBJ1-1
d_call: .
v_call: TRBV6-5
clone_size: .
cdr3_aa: CASCRRGVGTEAFF
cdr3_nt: TGTGCCAGCTGTCGTCGGGGGGTTGGCACTGAAGCTTTCTTT

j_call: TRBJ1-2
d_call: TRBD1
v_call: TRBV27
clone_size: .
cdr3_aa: CASSLRTGGLGYTF
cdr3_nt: TGTGCCAGCAGTTTGAGGACAGGGGGCTTGGGCTACACCTTC

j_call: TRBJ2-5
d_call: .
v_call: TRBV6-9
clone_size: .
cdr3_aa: CASRPYCEAGQETQYF
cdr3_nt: TGTGCCAGCAGACCCTACTGTGAGGCGGGGCAAGAGACCCAGTACTTC

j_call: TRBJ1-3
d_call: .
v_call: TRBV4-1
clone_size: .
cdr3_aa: CASSQDGGGVGNTIYF
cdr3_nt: TGCGCCAGCAGCCAAGATGGGGGGGGTGTAGGAAACACCATATATTTT

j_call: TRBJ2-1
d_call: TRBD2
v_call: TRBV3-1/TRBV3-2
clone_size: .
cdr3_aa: CASSPPSGTLREQFF
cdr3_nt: TGTGCCAGCAGCCCCCCTAGCGGGACCCTCCGTGAGCAGTTCTTC

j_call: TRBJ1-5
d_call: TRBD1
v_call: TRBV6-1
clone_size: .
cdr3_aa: CASSEKPTGPGNQPQHF
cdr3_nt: TGTGCCAGCAGTGAAAAACCGACAGGGCCGGGAAATCAGCCCCAGCATTTT

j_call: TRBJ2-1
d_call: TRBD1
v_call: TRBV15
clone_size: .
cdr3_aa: CATSRDQGAPVF
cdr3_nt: TGTGCCACCAGCAGAGATCAGGGGGCGCCAGTCTTC

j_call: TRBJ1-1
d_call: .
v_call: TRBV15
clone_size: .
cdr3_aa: CATSRVTIRLNPNTEAFF
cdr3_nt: TGTGCCACCAGCAGAGTCACCATAAGACTGAACCCCAACACTGAAGCTTTCTTT

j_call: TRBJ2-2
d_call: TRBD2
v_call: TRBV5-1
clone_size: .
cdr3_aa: CASSLMGRVDTGELFF
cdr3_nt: TGCGCCAGCAGCTTGATGGGGAGGGTCGACACCGGGGAGCTGTTTTTT

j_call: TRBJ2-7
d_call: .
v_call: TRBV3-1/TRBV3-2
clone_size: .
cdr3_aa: CASSSPGGQQYF
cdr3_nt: TGTGCCAGCAGCAGCCCCGGGGGGCAGCAGTACTTC

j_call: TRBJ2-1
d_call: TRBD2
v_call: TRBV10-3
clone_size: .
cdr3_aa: CAIKTSGMGNEQFF
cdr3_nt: TGTGCCATCAAGACTAGCGGGATGGGCAATGAGCAGTTCTTC

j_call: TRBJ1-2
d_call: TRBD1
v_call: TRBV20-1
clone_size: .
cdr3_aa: CSAQRQGTYTF
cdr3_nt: TGCAGTGCCCAGAGACAGGGTACCTACACCTTC

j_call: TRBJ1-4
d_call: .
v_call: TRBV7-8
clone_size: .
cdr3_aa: CASSLEGGGNEKLFF
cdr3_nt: TGTGCCAGCAGCTTAGAGGGGGGGGGAAATGAAAAACTGTTTTTT

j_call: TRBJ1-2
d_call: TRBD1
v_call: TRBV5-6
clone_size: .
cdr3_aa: CASSLRGTGYGYTF
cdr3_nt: TGTGCCAGCAGCTTAAGGGGGACAGGCTATGGCTACACCTTC

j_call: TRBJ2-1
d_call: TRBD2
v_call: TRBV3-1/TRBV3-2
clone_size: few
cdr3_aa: CASSQDPSGVYEQFF
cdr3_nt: TGTGCCAGCAGCCAAGATCCTAGCGGGGTCTATGAGCAGTTCTTC

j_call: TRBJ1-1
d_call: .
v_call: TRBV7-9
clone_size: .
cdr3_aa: CASSPTTGVGTEAFF
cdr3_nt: TGTGCCAGCAGCCCGACTACGGGGGTCGGCACTGAAGCTTTCTTT

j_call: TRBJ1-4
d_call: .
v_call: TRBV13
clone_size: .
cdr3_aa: CASSVQGSNEKLFF
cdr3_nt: TGTGCCAGCAGCGTGCAGGGATCTAATGAAAAACTGTTTTTT

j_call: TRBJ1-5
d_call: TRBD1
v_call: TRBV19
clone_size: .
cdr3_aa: CASSIAGTGDQPQHF
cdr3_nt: TGTGCCAGTAGTATAGCCGGTACAGGGGATCAGCCCCAGCATTTT

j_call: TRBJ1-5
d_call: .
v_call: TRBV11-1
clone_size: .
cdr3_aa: CASSDGGYQPQHF
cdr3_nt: TGTGCCAGCAGCGACGGGGGGTATCAGCCCCAGCATTTT

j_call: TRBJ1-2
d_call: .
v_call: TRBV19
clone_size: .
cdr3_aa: CASSTGKANYGYTF
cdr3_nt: TGTGCCAGTAGTACCGGGAAAGCTAACTATGGCTACACCTTC

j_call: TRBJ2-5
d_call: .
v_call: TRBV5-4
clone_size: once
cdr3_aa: CASSLPPSETQYF
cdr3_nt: TGTGCCAGCAGCTTGCCCCCGTCTGAGACCCAGTACTTC

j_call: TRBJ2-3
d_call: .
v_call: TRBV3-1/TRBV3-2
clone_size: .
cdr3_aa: CASSLGGTRDTQYF
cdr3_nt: TGTGCCAGCAGCTTGGGGGGAACCCGGGATACGCAGTATTTT

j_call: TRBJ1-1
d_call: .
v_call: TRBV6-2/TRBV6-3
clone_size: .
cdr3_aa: CASSSARGSQNTEAFF
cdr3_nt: TGTGCCAGCAGTTCGGCTCGGGGGTCCCAGAACACTGAAGCTTTCTTT

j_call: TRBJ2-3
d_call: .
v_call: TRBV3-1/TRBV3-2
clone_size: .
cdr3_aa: CASSQGGSVDTQYF
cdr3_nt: TGTGCCAGCAGCCAAGGCGGTAGCGTGGATACGCAGTATTTT

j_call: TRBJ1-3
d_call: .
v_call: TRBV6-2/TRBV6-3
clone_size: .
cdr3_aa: CASSSPSGSGNTIYF
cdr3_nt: TGTGCCAGCAGTTCCCCTTCGGGGTCTGGAAACACCATATATTTT

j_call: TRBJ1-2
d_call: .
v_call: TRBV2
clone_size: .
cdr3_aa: CASRDPGVGYGYTF
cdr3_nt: TGTGCCAGCAGAGACCCAGGGGTCGGCTATGGCTACACCTTC

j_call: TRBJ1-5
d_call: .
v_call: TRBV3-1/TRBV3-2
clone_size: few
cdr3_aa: CASSQDPGQPQHF
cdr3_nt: TGTGCCAGCAGCCAAGATCCCGGTCAGCCCCAGCATTTT

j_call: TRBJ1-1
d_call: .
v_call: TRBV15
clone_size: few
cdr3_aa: CATSGVQQGMGEAFF
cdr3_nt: TGTGCCACCAGCGGTGTACAACAGGGTATGGGTGAAGCTTTCTTT

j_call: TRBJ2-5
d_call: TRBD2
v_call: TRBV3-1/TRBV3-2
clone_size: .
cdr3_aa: CASSPLAGLQETQYF
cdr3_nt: TGTGCCAGCAGCCCCTTAGCGGGGCTCCAAGAGACCCAGTACTTC

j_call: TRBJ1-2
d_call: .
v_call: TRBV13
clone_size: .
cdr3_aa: CASSFGQGNYGYTF
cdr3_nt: TGTGCCAGCAGCTTCGGGCAGGGGAACTATGGCTACACCTTC